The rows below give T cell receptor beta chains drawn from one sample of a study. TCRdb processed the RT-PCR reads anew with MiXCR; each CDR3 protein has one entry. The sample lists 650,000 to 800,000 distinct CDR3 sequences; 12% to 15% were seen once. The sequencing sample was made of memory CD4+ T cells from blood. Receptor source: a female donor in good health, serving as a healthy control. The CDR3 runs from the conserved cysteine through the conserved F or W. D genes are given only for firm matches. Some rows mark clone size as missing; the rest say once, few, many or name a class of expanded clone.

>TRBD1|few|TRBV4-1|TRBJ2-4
CASSQDGTGVGAKNIQYF
TGCGCCAGCAGCCAAGATGGGACAGGGGTTGGGGCCAAAAACATTCAGTACTTC
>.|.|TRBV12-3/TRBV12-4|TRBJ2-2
CASSHSVLTGELFF
TGTGCCAGCAGCCACTCCGTCTTAACCGGGGAGCTGTTTTTT
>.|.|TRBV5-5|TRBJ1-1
CASRANRERNTEAFF
TGTGCCAGCAGGGCAAACAGGGAGAGGAACACTGAAGCTTTCTTT
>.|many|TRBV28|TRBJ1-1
CASSPSTGTEAFF
TGTGCCAGCAGTCCCTCGACAGGAACTGAAGCTTTCTTT
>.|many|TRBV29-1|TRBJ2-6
CSVDSSGANVLTF
TGCAGCGTTGATAGCTCTGGGGCCAACGTCCTGACTTTC
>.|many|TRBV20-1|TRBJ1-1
CSAKSHGGGTEAFF
TGCAGTGCTAAATCACATGGGGGCGGGACTGAAGCTTTCTTT
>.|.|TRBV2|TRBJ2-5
CASGYEGSETQYF
TGTGCCAGCGGATATGAGGGGTCCGAGACCCAGTACTTC
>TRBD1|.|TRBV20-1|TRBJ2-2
CSASDRGIPGELFF
TGCAGTGCTTCGGACAGGGGGATCCCCGGGGAGCTGTTTTTT
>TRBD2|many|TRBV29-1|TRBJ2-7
CSAISGSGAYEQYF
TGCAGCGCGATTAGCGGGAGCGGCGCCTACGAGCAGTACTTC
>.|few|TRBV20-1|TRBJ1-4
CSATRDGSDEKLFF
TGCAGTGCTACTCGAGACGGCTCGGATGAAAAACTGTTTTTT
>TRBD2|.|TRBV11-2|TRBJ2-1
CASSLALQTSQNEQFF
TGTGCCAGCAGCTTAGCCCTTCAGACTAGCCAAAATGAGCAGTTCTTC
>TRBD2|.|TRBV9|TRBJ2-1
CASSVTGGPYNEQFF
TGTGCCAGCAGCGTTACGGGAGGGCCCTACAATGAGCAGTTCTTC
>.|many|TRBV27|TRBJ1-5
CASSLSVTSNQPQHF
TGTGCCAGCAGTTTAAGTGTCACCAGCAATCAGCCCCAGCATTTT
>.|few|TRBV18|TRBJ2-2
CASSPQSTGELFF
TGTGCCAGCTCACCACAGTCTACCGGGGAGCTGTTTTTT
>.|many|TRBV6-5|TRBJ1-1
CASTSLGEGPTEAFF
TGTGCCAGCACCTCCCTGGGAGAGGGGCCCACTGAAGCTTTCTTT
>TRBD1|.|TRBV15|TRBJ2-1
CATSVGGDRVHEQFF
TGTGCCACCAGCGTAGGTGGGGACAGGGTACATGAGCAGTTCTTC
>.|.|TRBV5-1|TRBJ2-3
CASSLNQGVSTDTQYF
TGCGCCAGCAGCTTAAATCAGGGAGTTAGCACAGATACGCAGTATTTT
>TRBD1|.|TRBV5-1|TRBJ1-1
CASSLRQGSEAFF
TGCGCCAGCAGCCTAAGACAGGGCTCTGAAGCTTTCTTT
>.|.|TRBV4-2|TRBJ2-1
CASSQDGGVAYNEQFF
TGTGCCAGCAGCCAAGATGGGGGTGTTGCGTACAATGAGCAGTTCTTC
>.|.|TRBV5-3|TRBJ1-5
CARSLDGGRSNQPQHF
TGTGCCAGAAGCTTGGACGGGGGGAGAAGCAATCAGCCCCAGCATTTT
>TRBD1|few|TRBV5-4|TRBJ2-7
CASSQPGTGISGEQYF
TGTGCCAGCAGCCAACCCGGGACAGGGATTTCAGGCGAGCAGTACTTC
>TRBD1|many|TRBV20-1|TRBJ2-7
CSAGQGYEQYF
TGCAGTGCGGGACAGGGCTACGAGCAGTACTTC